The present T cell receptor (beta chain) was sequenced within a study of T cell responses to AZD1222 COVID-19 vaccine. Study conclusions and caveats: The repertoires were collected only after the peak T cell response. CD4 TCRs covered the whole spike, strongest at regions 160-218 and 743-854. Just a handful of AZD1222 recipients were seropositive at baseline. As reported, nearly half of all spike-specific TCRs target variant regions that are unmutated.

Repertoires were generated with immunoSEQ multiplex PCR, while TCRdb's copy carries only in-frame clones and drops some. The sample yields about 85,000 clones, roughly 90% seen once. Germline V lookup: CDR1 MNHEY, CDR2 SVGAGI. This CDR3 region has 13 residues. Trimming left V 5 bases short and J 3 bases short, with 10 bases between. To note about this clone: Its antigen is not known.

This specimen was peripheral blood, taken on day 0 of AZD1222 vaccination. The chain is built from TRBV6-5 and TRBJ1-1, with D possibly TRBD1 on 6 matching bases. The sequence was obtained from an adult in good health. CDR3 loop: CASSLRGDTEAFF. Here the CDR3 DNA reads TGTGCCAGCAGTCTCAGGGGAGACACTGAAGCTTTCTTT.